Below are 28 T cell receptor beta chains sequenced from a single sample in a study of cytomegalovirus exposure and HLA in healthy donors. 13 Jbeta primers and 60 Vbeta primers were used for the PCR. Using immunoSEQ multiplex PCR, the repertoire was profiled, and TCRdb retains in-frame clones only, with some absent. Of about 65,000 clones detected, over 50% appear once; the ten largest clones hold 2.5% to 3%. Sequences were obtained from PBMCs. All receptors come from a young man in good health and CMV-seronegative.

There are a few counts of this clone. The V and J genes are TRBV7-6 and TRBJ1-2; 7 bases agree with TRBD1. Germline V gives CDR1 SGHVS, CDR2 FNYEAQ. V lost 5 bases and J lost 7; bases outside the gene matches: 13. This CDR3 is built from 15 residues. This CDR3 is CASSRIGQARSGYTF. CDR3 DNA: TGTGCCAGCAGCCGAATCGGACAGGCCAGAAGTGGCTACACCTTC.

This chain links TRBV7-2 with TRBJ2-5; maybe TRBD2 (7 bases). Germline V gives CDR1 SGHTA, CDR2 FQGNSA. The CDR3 extends over 14 amino acids. Trimming removed 6 bases from V and 5 bases from J, with 16 bases in between. The CDR3: CASRYGGGSETQYF. The CDR3 nucleotides are TGTGCCAGCAGATACGGCGGGGGCTCTGAGACCCAGTACTTC.

The V and J genes are TRBV7-8 and TRBJ2-2, with a possible D match to TRBD2 (6 bases). The CDR3 spans 14 residues. Trimming left V 5 bases short and J 3 bases short, with 10 bases between. Per the germline V gene, CDR1 is SGHVS and CDR2 is FQNEAQ. CDR3 DNA sequence: TGTGCCAGCAGCCCCGGGGGTTACACCGGGGAGCTGTTTTTT. Protein product: CASSPGGYTGELFF.

The V and J genes are TRBV7-8 and TRBJ1-2, with 9 bases matching TRBD1. Trimming cost V 3 bases and J 3 bases; bases outside gene matches: 8. The CDR3 totals 16 residues. Germline assignment: CDR1 SGHVS and CDR2 FQNEAQ. The CDR3 loop reads CASSFSPTGGDYGYTF. The CDR3 DNA reads TGTGCCAGCAGCTTTTCCCCTACAGGGGGCGACTATGGCTACACCTTC.

The sample holds a few counts of this clone. The chain combines TRBV9 with TRBJ1-3; no reliable D call. The CDR3 length is 14 residues. From germline, CDR1 is SGDLS and CDR2 YYNGEE. V lost 4 bases and J lost 0, with 8 bases in between. CDR3 bases: TGTGCCAGCAGCCCCGGGAGCTCTGGAAACACCATATATTTT. Encoded protein: CASSPGSSGNTIYF.

The V gene is TRBV6-5, the J gene TRBJ2-1, with a tentative D call TRBD2 (6 bases). The CDR3 consists of 14 residues. In germline, CDR1 is MNHEY, CDR2 SVGAGI. Trimming shortened V by 6 bases and J by 6 bases, and 15 bases separated the two germline ends. The CDR3 protein is CASSDYRRGNEQFF. CDR3 in DNA: TGTGCCAGCAGCGATTACAGGAGGGGCAATGAGCAGTTCTTC.

The gene calls are TRBV18 and TRBJ1-1; no clear D gene. The CDR3 loop spans 14 amino acids. Germline V gene lookup returns CDR1 KGHSH and CDR2 LQKENI. Trimming took 7 bases from V and 2 from J, leaving 14 bases between them. The CDR3 reads CASLKQSSNTEAFF. The CDR3 nucleotides read TGTGCCAGCTTAAAACAGAGCTCTAACACTGAAGCTTTCTTT.

The chain has TRBV11-2 and TRBJ2-7; 7 nucleotides match TRBD1. This CDR3 is built from 12 residues. CDR1 is SGHAT, CDR2 FQNNGV, per germline. Trimming at V came to 7 bases and at J to 6 bases, leaving 6 bases not matched to a gene. The CDR3 DNA follows: TGTGCCAGCAACACAGGGGCCGGCGAGCAGTACTTC. The encoded protein is CASNTGAGEQYF.

This chain joins TRBV6-5 and TRBJ2-3; 7 nucleotides align to TRBD2. The CDR3 has 14 amino acids. Germline loops: CDR1 MNHEY, CDR2 SVGAGI. The trim removed 2 bases at V and 4 bases at J, leaving 3 bases unmatched. CDR3 protein: CASSYGRGSDTQYF. As DNA, the CDR3 is TGTGCCAGCAGTTACGGGAGGGGTTCAGATACGCAGTATTTT.

The V call is TRBV5-4, the J call TRBJ2-1, with TRBD1 matching over 8 bases. CDR3 length equals 15 residues. Losses at the gene ends were 2 bases for V and 1 base for J; bases not matched to a gene: 2. The germline CDR1 and CDR2 sequences are SGHNT and YYREEE (reference sequence). This CDR3 is CASSFDRGSYNEQFF. The CDR3 DNA is TGTGCCAGCAGCTTCGACAGGGGATCCTACAATGAGCAGTTCTTC.

This clone was observed once. The chain recombines TRBV7-9 with TRBJ2-7, with 7 positions matching TRBD1. With 5 bases clipped from V and 4 bases from J, the junction kept 8 bases outside the gene matches. Germline CDR1 SEHNR, CDR2 FQNEAQ (reference sequence). The CDR3 consists of 14 residues. This chain's CDR3 is CASSDRDSLYEQYF. CDR3 coding DNA: TGTGCCAGCAGCGACCGGGACAGCTTATACGAGCAGTACTTC. Complete variable domain (other parts from reference TRBV7-9 and TRBJ2-7): DTGVSQNPRHKITKRGQNVTFRCDPISEHNRLYWYRQTLGQGPEFLTYFQNEAQLEKSRLLSDRFSAERPKGSFSTLEIQRTEQGDSAMYLCASSDRDSLYEQYFGPGTRLTVT.

A few counts support this clone. The chain joins TRBV5-6 to TRBJ1-1; D is uncertain. V was shortened by 4 bases and J by 6 bases, with 13 bases between the two germline ends. Germline V gene data show CDR1 as SGHDT and CDR2 as YYEEEE. The length of the CDR3 is 13 residues. CDR3 protein: CASSPDSSSEAFF. CDR3 DNA: TGTGCCAGCAGCCCGGACTCCAGCTCTGAAGCTTTCTTT.

The gene calls are TRBV4-1 and TRBJ1-2; D gene uncertain. Germline CDR1 MGHRA, CDR2 YSYEKL. The ends were cut back, 3 bases at V and 0 bases at J, with 14 bases in the middle. This CDR3 contains 16 residues. CDR3 amino acids: CASSHTTQNPNYGYTF. The CDR3 DNA reads as TGCGCCAGCAGCCATACGACACAGAATCCTAACTATGGCTACACCTTC.

The rearrangement links TRBV5-1 to TRBJ2-7; D is perhaps TRBD1 (5 bases). Germline V gives CDR1 SGHRS, CDR2 YFSETQ. The CDR3 has 14 amino acids. V dropped 5 bases and J dropped 0 bases, with 12 bases sitting between them. The CDR3 protein is CASSLQGFSYEQYF. The DNA for the CDR3 is TGCGCCAGCAGTCTCCAGGGTTTCTCCTACGAGCAGTACTTC.

This clone was detected only once. V gene TRBV6-1 combines with J gene TRBJ1-1; D is undetermined. The CDR3 totals 13 residues. Per germline, CDR1 MNHNS and CDR2 SASEGT. The V end lost 3 bases, the J end lost 1 base, and 6 bases lay between the germline ends. The CDR3 nucleotides read TGTGCCAGCAGTGACGTGAGGAACACTGAAGCTTTCTTT. This sequence encodes CASSDVRNTEAFF.

The gene calls are TRBV13 and TRBJ1-2, with TRBD1 as a possible D gene (5 bases). The V end was cut by 5 bases, the J end by 2 bases, with 9 bases between. This CDR3 is 13 amino acids long. Per germline, CDR1 PRHDT and CDR2 FYEKMQ (reference sequence). The CDR3 bases are TGTGCCAGCAGCCGACAGAAAAACTATGGCTACACCTTC. The encoded protein is CASSRQKNYGYTF.

The chain recombines TRBV7-8 with TRBJ2-7, with D perhaps TRBD2 (6 bases). This CDR3 contains 15 residues. Trimming removed 5 bases at V and 3 bases at J, with 17 bases between. The germline V gene encodes CDR1 SGHVS and CDR2 FQNEAQ. CDR3 sequence: CASSTAGTGVYEQYF. Here the CDR3 DNA reads TGTGCCAGCAGCACGGCCGGGACTGGGGTCTACGAGCAGTACTTC.

The V gene is TRBV5-6, the J gene TRBJ2-7, with D possibly matching TRBD1 (5 bases). The germline V gene encodes CDR1 SGHDT and CDR2 YYEEEE. Trimming left V 5 bases short and J 0 bases short, with 9 bases between. The CDR3 is 13 amino acids. CDR3 residues: CASSPDSSYEQYF. The DNA for the CDR3 is TGTGCCAGCAGTCCTGACAGCTCCTACGAGCAGTACTTC.

This clone was picked up a small number of times. The chain uses TRBV11-3 and TRBJ2-7; D is unresolved. V dropped 1 base and J dropped 7 bases, with 11 bases sitting between them. CDR1 and CDR2 (germline): SGHNT, YENEEA. This CDR3 comprises 13 residues. The CDR3 DNA reads TGTGCCAGCAGCTTAGTCGAGACCGGGGAGCAGTACTTC. Its translation is CASSLVETGEQYF. The variable domain in full, completed from reference TRBV11-3 and TRBJ2-7, reads EAGVVQSPRYKIIEKKQPVAFWCNPISGHNTLYWYLQNLGQGPELLIRYENEEAVDDSQLPKDRFSAERLKGVDSTLKIQPAELGDSAVYLCASSLVETGEQYFGPGTRLTVT.

DNA of the CDR3: TGTGCCAGCAGCCCCGGGCGGGGGGGCGCGGAATATGGCTACACCTTC. Residues: CASSPGRGGAEYGYTF. The J gene is TRBJ1-2, the V gene TRBV7-3; possibly TRBD1 for D (6 bases). The germline V and J ends were trimmed by 5 bases and 5 bases, with 21 bases remaining between them. Germline V gives CDR1 SGHTA, CDR2 FQGTGA. This CDR3 has 16 residues. The full variable domain, its missing parts supplied by reference TRBV7-3 and TRBJ1-2, is GAGVSQTPSNKVTEKGKYVELRCDPISGHTALYWYRQSLGQGPEFLIYFQGTGAADDSGLPNDRFFAVRPEGSVSTLKIQRTERGDSAVYLCASSPGRGGAEYGYTFGSGTRLTVV.

V and J are TRBV7-9 and TRBJ1-1, with D possibly being TRBD1 (5 bases). In germline, CDR1 is SEHNR, CDR2 FQNEAQ (reference sequence). There are 13 residues in the CDR3. V shed 2 bases and J shed 3 bases, with 7 bases lying between them. The CDR3 region has the DNA TGTGCCAGCAGCTTATCGGGGGACACTGAAGCTTTCTTT. Translation gives CASSLSGDTEAFF.

This clone ranks as medium-sized (0.01 to 0.1%). Other nucleotide sequences in the sample specify the same CDR3. The V call is TRBV5-6, the J call TRBJ1-1, with D maybe TRBD1 (5 bases). The CDR3 spans 12 residues. The V and J ends lost 2 bases and 5 bases respectively, with 7 bases between them. The germline V gene has CDR1 SGHDT and CDR2 YYEEEE. The CDR3 DNA reads as TGTGCCAGCAGCTTAAGGGGAACTGAAGCTTTCTTT. This codes for CASSLRGTEAFF. The complete variable domain, with remaining parts taken from reference TRBV5-6 and TRBJ1-1, reads DAGVTQSPTHLIKTRGQQVTLRCSPKSGHDTVSWYQQALGQGPQFIFQYYEEEERQRGNFPDRFSGHQFPNYSSELNVNALLLGDSALYLCASSLRGTEAFFGQGTRLTVV.

V usage is TRBV10-3 and J usage is TRBJ1-1; tentative D call: TRBD1 (6 bases). Trimming pared 5 bases from V and 7 bases from J, leaving 8 bases between. This CDR3 is 11 amino acids long. CDR1 and CDR2 from the germline V gene are ENHRY and SYGVKD. The CDR3 nucleotides read TGTGCCATCAGTACAGGGATTGAAGCTTTCTTT. The encoded protein is CAISTGIEAFF.

This clone was observed a few times. The chain carries TRBV6-6 and TRBJ2-5, with D possibly TRBD1 on 6 matching bases. The CDR3 spans 14 residues. The V gene's germline CDR1 is MNHNY and CDR2 SVGAGI (reference sequence). Trimming cost V 9 bases and J 5 bases, with 19 bases left between them. This CDR3 is CASRTDSALETQYF. CDR3 in DNA: TGTGCCAGTCGAACGGACAGTGCATTGGAGACCCAGTACTTC.

The J gene is TRBJ1-2, the V gene TRBV2; 8 bases are a match to TRBD1. CDR1 is SNHLY and CDR2 is FYNNEI in the germline V gene. The CDR3 is 16 amino acids. V lost 2 bases and J lost 2; bases outside the gene matches: 7. The CDR3 nucleotides are TGTGCCAGCAGTGAACCTGAGACAGGGGTCAACTATGGCTACACCTTC. Amino acid sequence: CASSEPETGVNYGYTF.

In its sample, this clone was seen a few times. The rearrangement joins TRBV6-1 to TRBJ2-5; a possible D gene is TRBD1 (6 bases). The CDR3 covers 13 residues. Looked up from germline, CDR1 is MNHNS and CDR2 is SASEGT. V was trimmed by 6 bases and J by 5 bases, leaving 13 bases between them. The CDR3 loop is CASRRDIGETQYF. The CDR3 nucleotides read TGTGCCAGCAGGAGGGACATCGGGGAGACCCAGTACTTC.

This clone was seen a handful of times. The chain is built from TRBV7-9 and TRBJ2-7; TRBD2 aligns across 10 bases. This CDR3 region has 16 residues. The trim removed 5 bases at V and 5 bases at J, leaving 12 bases unmatched. Germline V gene data show CDR1 as SEHNR and CDR2 as FQNEAQ (reference sequence). The CDR3 here is CASSLHSGGPSDEQYF. The CDR3 nucleotides are TGTGCCAGCAGCCTACATAGCGGGGGGCCCTCAGACGAGCAGTACTTC.

The rearrangement links TRBV5-4 to TRBJ2-1; 9 nucleotides match TRBD2. This CDR3 spans 15 amino acids. The junction had 4 bases not matched to a gene; V was cut back by 1 base and J by 5 bases. Germline V lookup: CDR1 SGHNT, CDR2 YYREEE (reference sequence). The CDR3 reads CASSLPGTSHNEQFF. The CDR3 DNA follows: TGTGCCAGCAGCTTGCCCGGGACTAGCCACAATGAGCAGTTCTTC.